These 14 T cell receptor beta chains share one sample of origin, sequenced in a study of Ad26.COV2.S vaccination and SARS-CoV-2 variants. Treatment given: 15 to 20 received Ad26.COV2.S at low or high dose, single or two shots; roughly five received placebo; per-sample allocation not given. The investigators took samples on day 63 after the first vaccine or placebo injection. Method: immunoSEQ multiplex PCR; TCRdb's copy keeps in-frame clones and lacks some. This table holds approximately 250,000 clones, around 90% found once. The sample here was peripheral blood, taken in a trial of Ad26.COV2.S vaccine versus placebo. All receptors come from a person between 18 and 65 years old who received the Ad26.COV2.S COVID-19 vaccine or a placebo.

This sequence joins TRBV7-9 and TRBJ2-7, with a tentative D call TRBD2 (6 bases). Trimming shortened V by 3 bases and J by 7 bases, and 13 bases separated the two germline ends. The CDR3 totals 13 residues. Germline CDR1 SEHNR, CDR2 FQNEAQ (reference sequence). CDR3 sequence reads: CASSFEGLGEQYV. The DNA of the CDR3 is TGTGCCAGCAGCTTTGAGGGACTGGGGGAGCAGTACGTC.

The CDR3 coding sequence is TGTGCCGGGGGGGGGATCTATGGCTACACCTTC. Its protein is CAGGGIYGYTF. The rearrangement links TRBV30 to TRBJ1-2; a possible D gene is TRBD1 (5 bases). CDR3 length: 11 residues. Germline V gene lookup returns CDR1 GTSNPN and CDR2 SVGIG (reference sequence). The V end was cut by 8 bases, the J end by 4 bases, with 11 bases between.

The rearrangement uses TRBV27 and TRBJ1-5; 9 bases are shared with TRBD1. The trim removed 8 bases at V and 2 bases at J, leaving 7 bases unmatched. The CDR3 length is 15 residues. The germline CDR1 and CDR2 sequences are MNHEY and SMNVEV (reference sequence). The CDR3 DNA reads TGTGCCAGCCGTCTGGGACAGGGAGGCAATCAGCCCCAGCATTTT. As protein: CASRLGQGGNQPQHF.

The chain has TRBV30 and TRBJ2-3; 11 nucleotides match TRBD1. The CDR3 is made up of 14 amino acids. Germline loops: CDR1 GTSNPN, CDR2 SVGIG (reference sequence). V shed 2 bases, J shed 7 bases, and the junction held 5 bases outside the gene matches. CDR3 sequence (DNA): TGTGCCTGGAGTTGGGGGACAGGGGGACATACGCAGTATTTT. It codes for CAWSWGTGGHTQYF. The whole variable domain, filled in from reference TRBV30 and TRBJ2-3, reads SQTIHQWPATLVQPVGSPLSLECTVEGTSNPNLYWYRQAAGRGLQLLFYSVGIGQISSEVPQNLSASRPQDRQFILSSKKLLLSDSGFYLCAWSWGTGGHTQYFGPGTRLTVL.

The V call is TRBV11-2, the J call TRBJ2-7, with D possibly being TRBD2 (6 bases). The CDR3 sequence is 15 residues long. V lost 4 bases to trimming and J lost 0 bases, with 13 bases between them. Germline values: CDR1 SGHAT, CDR2 FQNNGV. The CDR3: CASSWTSGPSYEQYV. The CDR3 DNA reads as TGTGCCAGCAGCTGGACCAGCGGGCCCTCCTACGAGCAGTACGTC.

The V call is TRBV9, the J call TRBJ2-5; D gene uncertain. V dropped 1 base and J dropped 1 base, with 5 bases sitting between them. Germline loops: CDR1 SGDLS, CDR2 YYNGEE. The CDR3 sequence is 13 residues long. In DNA, the CDR3 is TGTGCCAGCAGCGTACAACCCCAAGAGACCCAGTACTTC. Translating it yields CASSVQPQETQYF.

This clone was detected only once. The rearrangement uses TRBV15 and TRBJ2-1; D is ambiguous. V was shortened by 6 bases and J by 8 bases, with 8 bases between the two germline ends. The CDR3 totals 11 residues. CDR1 and CDR2 (germline): LNHNV, YYDKDF (reference sequence). CDR3 residues: CATRSRDEQFF. The CDR3 nucleotides are TGTGCCACCAGGTCTAGGGATGAGCAGTTCTTC.

The chain joins TRBV18 to TRBJ1-2, with TRBD1 as a possible D gene (6 bases). In germline, CDR1 is KGHSH, CDR2 LQKENI. The CDR3 sequence is 14 residues long. V shed 6 bases and J shed 6 bases, with 17 bases lying between them. The DNA of the CDR3 is TGTGCCAGCTCTCCCTCTCAGGCAGGGGATGGCTACACCTTC. This translates into CASSPSQAGDGYTF.

V is TRBV9 and J is TRBJ1-6, with D hard to call. Trimming pared 5 bases from V and 10 bases from J, leaving 16 bases between. The CDR3 is 14 residues long. CDR1 is SGDLS and CDR2 is YYNGEE in the germline V gene. CDR3 bases: TGTGCCAGCAGTGGCAGGTTTAAGGCCTCACCCCTCCACTTT. It yields the protein CASSGRFKASPLHF. The whole variable domain, filled in from reference TRBV9 and TRBJ1-6, reads DSGVTQTPKHLITATGQRVTLRCSPRSGDLSVYWYQQSLDQGLQFLIQYYNGEERAKGNILERFSAQQFPDLHSELNLSSLELGDSALYFCASSGRFKASPLHFGNGTRLTVT.

This chain uses TRBV19 with TRBJ1-5; D gene unclear. The germline V and J ends were trimmed by 6 bases and 1 base, with 19 bases remaining between them. Germline CDR1 is LNHDA and CDR2 is SQIVND (reference sequence). This CDR3 is 17 amino acids long. CDR3 nucleotide sequence: TGTGCCAGTAGAAGGACCATAGACCCTCTAAGCAATCAGCCCCAGCATTTT. Its translation: CASRRTIDPLSNQPQHF.

This clone was seen once. The chain has TRBV9 and TRBJ2-2; no reliable D call. CDR3 length equals 14 residues. V lost 3 bases, J lost 3 bases, and 9 bases lay in between. The germline V gene encodes CDR1 SGDLS and CDR2 YYNGEE. For the CDR3, the DNA is TGTGCCAGCAGCGGCTCAAGCGACACCGGGGAGCTGTTTTTT. Amino acids: CASSGSSDTGELFF. Filled out from reference TRBV9 and TRBJ2-2, the complete variable domain reads DSGVTQTPKHLITATGQRVTLRCSPRSGDLSVYWYQQSLDQGLQFLIQYYNGEERAKGNILERFSAQQFPDLHSELNLSSLELGDSALYFCASSGSSDTGELFFGEGSRLTVL.

J is TRBJ2-7 and V is TRBV7-2; the D gene is possibly TRBD2 (7 bases). Germline lookup yields CDR1 SGHTA and CDR2 FQGNSA. V lost 6 bases and J 2 bases, leaving 17 bases between the germline ends. The CDR3 length is 15 residues. The CDR3 reads CASRLAGGGTYEQYF. Here the CDR3 DNA reads TGTGCCAGCAGACTAGCTGGGGGGGGCACCTACGAGCAGTACTTC.

This chain links TRBV4-3 with TRBJ2-4, with 8 bases lining up with TRBD1. Germline V gene sequence: CDR1 LGHNA, CDR2 YSLEER. CDR3 length equals 15 residues. V gave up 4 bases and J gave up 6 bases; unmatched junction bases: 8. The CDR3 loop is CASSREDRDRNIQYF. The CDR3 region has the DNA TGCGCCAGCAGCCGGGAGGACAGGGATCGAAACATTCAGTACTTC.

This clone has more than one count but fewer than ten. This chain joins TRBV4-1 and TRBJ2-7, with TRBD2 matching 12 bases. V lost 3 bases to trimming and J lost 5 bases; unmatched junction nucleotides: 11. Germline V gene sequence: CDR1 MGHRA, CDR2 YSYEKL. CDR3 length equals 17 residues. The CDR3 DNA sequence: TGCGCCAGCAGCCAGCGGACTAGCGGGGACCTCATGGACGAGCAGTACTTC. It codes for CASSQRTSGDLMDEQYF.